The 28 T cell receptor beta chains reported below all come from one sample, sequenced in a study of blood T cell repertoires in COVID-19. Some clones are missing from TCRdb's copy, which holds only in-frame ones; the method was immunoSEQ multiplex PCR. The sample lists roughly 190,000 clones; 94% were seen once. The material sequenced was peripheral blood. The receptors were gathered from a man aged 25-45 years with COVID-19, enrolled during active disease.

The rearrangement uses TRBV2 and TRBJ2-1; 9 positions agree with TRBD2. The V gene end was trimmed by 2 bases and the J gene end by 6 bases; junction bases not matched to a gene: 8. From germline, CDR1 is SNHLY and CDR2 FYNNEI. The CDR3 is 16 residues long. The CDR3 spells CASSESGSGGFNEQFF. Here the CDR3 DNA reads TGTGCCAGCAGTGAAAGCGGGAGCGGGGGGTTCAATGAGCAGTTCTTC.

This rearrangement joins TRBV9 to TRBJ1-1; 7 nucleotides match TRBD1. The CDR3 is 14 residues long. The germline CDR1 and CDR2 sequences are SGDLS and YYNGEE. Trimming removed 0 bases from V and 5 bases from J; junction bases left unmatched: 4. The CDR3 sequence is CASSVGQGRTEAFF. CDR3 sequence (DNA): TGTGCCAGCAGCGTAGGACAGGGAAGGACTGAAGCTTTCTTT.

The chain uses TRBV6-5 and TRBJ2-7; weak D call: TRBD1 (6 bases). This CDR3 is 12 amino acids long. Germline V CDR1 and CDR2: MNHEY, SVGAGI. Trimming took off 6 bases at V and 3 bases at J, with 9 bases between the two ends. CDR3 residues: CASREDSYEQYF. CDR3 DNA sequence: TGTGCCAGCAGGGAGGACAGCTACGAGCAGTACTTC.

The chain carries TRBV13 and TRBJ1-4; weak D call: TRBD1 (5 bases). CDR1 is PRHDT, CDR2 FYEKMQ, per germline (reference sequence). This CDR3 is built from 18 residues. V lost 4 bases and J 0 bases, leaving 18 bases between the germline ends. The CDR3 DNA reads TGTGCCAGCAGCTCCAGACCGGTCAGGGCCGCAACTAATGAAAAACTGTTTTTT. Protein sequence: CASSSRPVRAATNEKLFF.

This chain uses TRBV7-9 with TRBJ1-2; 8 bases map to TRBD1. V shed 5 bases and J 6 bases; nucleotides not matched to a gene: 8. Looked up from germline, CDR1 is SEHNR and CDR2 is FQNEAQ (reference sequence). The length of the CDR3 is 14 residues. In DNA, the CDR3 is TGTGCCAGCAGCCGGACAGGGAAGGGGAATGGCTACACCTTC. Translating it yields CASSRTGKGNGYTF.

The chain joins TRBV7-3 to TRBJ2-3; 11 bases agree with TRBD2. CDR1 and CDR2 from the germline V gene are SGHTA and FQGTGA. This CDR3 has 14 amino acids. V trimming: 4 bases; J trimming: 11 bases; junction bases outside the gene matches: 8. The CDR3 DNA is TGTGCCAGCAGCTATAGCGGGGGGGCCGGCGGGCAGTATTTT. This translates into CASSYSGGAGGQYF.

This clone occurred a few times. The chain links TRBV3-1 (or the pseudogene TRBV3-2) to TRBJ1-3; 7 bases agree with TRBD1. Germline values: CDR1 LGHDT, CDR2 YNNKEL (reference sequence). The CDR3 has 14 amino acids. V shed 2 bases and J 2 bases; nucleotides not matched to a gene: 0. The CDR3 DNA reads TGTGCCAGCAGCCAACAGGGGGCTGGAAACACCATATATTTT. This gives the protein CASSQQGAGNTIYF.

The chain couples TRBV25-1 to TRBJ1-4; D gene uncertain. Germline values: CDR1 MGHDK, CDR2 SYGVNS. The CDR3 has 14 amino acids. V gave up 1 base and J gave up 0 bases, with 3 bases separating them. This CDR3 is CASSESATNEKLFF. The CDR3 DNA is TGTGCCAGCAGTGAATCGGCAACTAATGAAAAACTGTTTTTT.

V usage is TRBV27 and J usage is TRBJ2-2; tentative D call: TRBD2 (6 bases). V dropped 3 bases and J dropped 4 bases, with 12 bases sitting between them. Germline V gene lookup returns CDR1 MNHEY and CDR2 SMNVEV (reference sequence). The CDR3 runs 15 residues. The CDR3 reads CASSFEGGATGELFF. CDR3 nucleotide sequence: TGTGCCAGCAGTTTTGAAGGAGGGGCCACCGGGGAGCTGTTTTTT.

This clone has just a few counts. The chain combines TRBV12-5 with TRBJ1-2, with TRBD1 identical over 7 bases. The CDR3 is 17 residues long. V was pared by 0 bases and J by 6 bases, with 13 bases of the junction left unmatched. Germline CDR1 is LGHNT and CDR2 is FRNRAP. The CDR3 coding sequence is TGTGCTAGTGGTTTGGTGAACTCCAGGGGGGAGAAACATGGCTACACCTTC. Its protein is CASGLVNSRGEKHGYTF.

DNA for the CDR3: TGTGCCAGCAGTTTAACAGGGGCCTACGAGCAGTACTTC. This gives the protein CASSLTGAYEQYF. The gene calls are TRBV12-3 or TRBV12-4 and TRBJ2-7, with 7 bases that match TRBD1. This CDR3 is built from 13 residues. V gave up 2 bases and J gave up 2 bases; unmatched junction bases: 0.

The chain recombines TRBV6-5 with TRBJ2-5; 11 bases fit TRBD2. Germline V lookup: CDR1 MNHEY, CDR2 SVGAGI. The junction had 9 bases not matched to a gene; V was cut back by 7 bases and J by 5 bases. The CDR3 consists of 15 residues. The CDR3 reads CASTRSSGGFETQYF. The CDR3 nucleotides read TGTGCCAGCACCAGGTCTAGCGGGGGGTTCGAGACCCAGTACTTC.

This clone has just one count. The chain links TRBV2 to TRBJ1-1; TRBD1 matches 7 bases. CDR3 length: 15 amino acids. The ends lost 5 bases at V and 3 bases at J; junction bases unmatched: 9. Germline loops: CDR1 SNHLY, CDR2 FYNNEI. As DNA, the CDR3 is TGTGCCAGCAGTCGACAGGGCTGGGTTGACACTGAAGCTTTCTTT. Protein product: CASSRQGWVDTEAFF.

J is TRBJ1-6 and V is TRBV2, with a possible D match to TRBD1 (6 bases). CDR3 length: 15 residues. Looked up from germline, CDR1 is SNHLY and CDR2 is FYNNEI. V dropped 5 bases and J dropped 4 bases, with 12 bases sitting between them. The CDR3 is CASSKTGRYNSPLHF. In nucleotides, the CDR3 is TGTGCCAGCAGTAAAACAGGGAGATATAATTCACCCCTCCACTTT.

The chain is built from TRBV5-6 and TRBJ1-4; weak D call: TRBD1 (6 bases). Trimming pared 0 bases from V and 8 bases from J, leaving 14 bases between. CDR3 length: 15 amino acids. The germline gives CDR1 SGHDT, CDR2 YYEEEE. CDR3 protein: CASSLGQVVGEKLFF. The CDR3 region has the DNA TGTGCCAGCAGCTTGGGACAGGTCGTGGGGGAAAAACTGTTTTTT.

This clone was seen only once. The chain couples TRBV6-5 to TRBJ1-1; D is possibly TRBD1 (6 bases). The CDR3 totals 13 residues. Germline assignment: CDR1 MNHEY and CDR2 SVGAGI. Trimming cost V 6 bases and J 8 bases, with 16 bases left between them. CDR3 sequence: CASRTGTTGEAFF. The CDR3 DNA is TGTGCCAGCAGAACCGGGACAACGGGCGAAGCTTTCTTT.

The rearrangement links TRBV7-2 to TRBJ2-1; 8 positions match TRBD2. V gave up 5 bases and J gave up 8 bases; unmatched junction bases: 5. The V gene's germline CDR1 is SGHTA and CDR2 FQGNSA. CDR3 length equals 13 residues. The CDR3 bases are TGTGCCAGCAGCGTACTAGCGGTCGATGAGCAGTTCTTC. Translating it yields CASSVLAVDEQFF.

V and J are TRBV11-1 and TRBJ2-5; 7 nucleotides agree with TRBD2. This CDR3 region has 15 residues. J lost 4 bases, V lost 2 bases, and 7 bases had no gene match. CDR1 and CDR2 (germline): SGHAT, FQDESV (reference sequence). The CDR3 here is CASSLMGGEAETQYF. CDR3 DNA: TGTGCCAGCAGCTTAATGGGGGGGGAAGCAGAGACCCAGTACTTC.

The genes are TRBV20-1 and TRBJ2-3; possibly TRBD2 for D (6 bases). Per germline, CDR1 DFQATT and CDR2 SNEGSKA (reference sequence). This CDR3 has 11 amino acids. V was pared by 3 bases and J by 14 bases, with 15 bases between. The CDR3 nucleotides are TGCAGTGCTAGCGGGAGCCTATACGGGTATTTT. Its protein is CSASGSLYGYF.

V and J are TRBV9 and TRBJ1-2, with D maybe TRBD1 (5 bases). The CDR3 spans 14 residues. V was trimmed by 0 bases and J by 9 bases, leaving 15 bases between them. Per the germline V gene, CDR1 is SGDLS and CDR2 is YYNGEE. CDR3 in DNA: TGTGCCAGCAGCGTAGCTTGGGGCGCAGGAAGCTACACCTTC. This translates into CASSVAWGAGSYTF.

This sequence joins TRBV6-5 and TRBJ2-7; the D is unclear. Germline lookup yields CDR1 MNHEY and CDR2 SVGAGI. This CDR3 is built from 10 residues. The V end was cut by 7 bases, the J end by 6 bases, with 7 bases between. CDR3: CASKEFEQYF. The CDR3 nucleotides read TGTGCCAGCAAGGAGTTCGAGCAGTACTTC.

The V and J genes are TRBV13 and TRBJ2-5; D call uncertain. The CDR3 has 14 amino acids. The V end was cut by 8 bases, the J end by 1 base, with 14 bases between. Germline assignment: CDR1 PRHDT and CDR2 FYEKMQ (reference sequence). CDR3 amino acids: CASLSWAAQETQYF. Written as DNA, the CDR3 is TGTGCCAGCTTAAGCTGGGCAGCCCAAGAGACCCAGTACTTC.

This chain uses TRBV4-2 with TRBJ1-6, with 8 bases aligning to TRBD1. Germline V CDR1 and CDR2: LGHNA, YNFKEQ. The V and J ends lost 4 bases and 9 bases, in that order; junction bases with no gene match: 5. This CDR3 has 14 residues. The CDR3 DNA sequence: TGTGCCAGCAGCCCTGACAGGGGCCGTTCACCCCTCCACTTT. Translating it yields CASSPDRGRSPLHF.

The chain combines TRBV5-1 with TRBJ2-2, with 9 nucleotides matching TRBD1. The CDR3 length is 15 residues. V was pared by 0 bases and J by 5 bases, with 2 bases of the junction left unmatched. CDR1 is SGHRS, CDR2 YFSETQ, per germline. CDR3 sequence: CASSLAGTGTGELFF. The CDR3 bases are TGCGCCAGCAGCTTGGCCGGGACAGGGACCGGGGAGCTGTTTTTT.

The gene calls are TRBV6-1 and TRBJ1-1, with a possible D match to TRBD1 (5 bases). V shed 0 bases and J shed 6 bases, with 14 bases lying between them. This CDR3 spans 15 amino acids. The germline V gene has CDR1 MNHNS and CDR2 SASEGT. CDR3: CASSEAGGGGAEAFF. The CDR3 region has the DNA TGTGCCAGCAGTGAAGCGGGTGGGGGGGGAGCTGAAGCTTTCTTT.

V gene TRBV5-1 combines with J gene TRBJ2-7; the D gene is possibly TRBD1 (5 bases). Germline loops: CDR1 SGHRS, CDR2 YFSETQ. With 7 bases removed from V and 3 bases from J, the gap between germline ends came to 14 bases. The CDR3 has 13 residues. The CDR3 region is CASGYHDSYEQYF. The DNA of the CDR3 is TGCGCCAGCGGGTACCACGACAGCTACGAGCAGTACTTC.

Comment on this clone: The identical CDR3 is also encoded by other nucleotide sequences in the sample. V and J are TRBV27 and TRBJ1-1, with D possibly matching TRBD1 (5 bases). This CDR3 comprises 14 residues. CDR1 is MNHEY and CDR2 is SMNVEV in the germline V gene (reference sequence). Trimming removed 3 bases at V and 1 base at J, with 9 bases between. CDR3 sequence (DNA): TGTGCCAGCAGTTTCCGCACAGGGAACACTGAAGCTTTCTTT. It codes for CASSFRTGNTEAFF.

Concerning this clone: Mismatch with germline at one junction end may stem from a read error. The chain combines TRBV2 with TRBJ1-5; weak D call: TRBD1 (5 bases). Germline assignment: CDR1 SNHLY and CDR2 FYNNEI. The CDR3 has 15 residues. CDR3 sequence (DNA): TGTGCCAGCAGTGAGGGTCTGGGGGGAAATCAGTCCCAGCATTTT. The encoded protein is CASSEGLGGNQSQHF. Combining the CDR3 with reference TRBV2 and TRBJ1-5 gives the whole variable domain EPEVTQTPSHQVTQMGQEVILRCVPISNHLYFYWYRQILGQKVEFLVSFYNNEISEKSEIFDDQFSVERPDGSNFTLKIRSTKLEDSAMYFCASSEGLGGNQSQHFGDGTRLSIL.